Presented here are 18 T cell receptor beta chains from one specimen sequenced in a study of shared clonotypes between healthy human individuals. Only CD45RO-negative cells positively selected for CCR7 counted as naive CD8 cells, so terminally differentiated effector memory CD45RA+ cells were excluded. Repertoires were generated with immunoSEQ multiplex PCR, while TCRdb's copy carries only in-frame clones and drops some. The sample contains approximately 740,000 clones, nearly 95% of which appear only once. The sample comprised naive CD8+ T cells sorted from blood. The receptors derive from a man younger than 45 in good health.

This chain uses TRBV5-1 with TRBJ1-1, with D possibly being TRBD1 (5 bases). Germline V gene sequence: CDR1 SGHRS, CDR2 YFSETQ. The germline V and J ends were trimmed by 2 bases and 2 bases, with 13 bases remaining between them. CDR3 length: 15 residues. For the CDR3, the DNA is TGCGCCAGCAGCTTAGGTGAGACAGCCAACACTGAAGCTTTCTTT. Translation: CASSLGETANTEAFF.

This chain links TRBV30 with TRBJ2-7; 9 bases match TRBD2. The germline V gene encodes CDR1 GTSNPN and CDR2 SVGIG (reference sequence). The CDR3 consists of 15 residues. Losses at the gene ends were 4 bases for V and 0 bases for J; bases not matched to a gene: 7. The CDR3 sequence: CAWNEREAFSYEQYF. CDR3 nucleotide sequence: TGTGCCTGGAACGAGCGGGAGGCTTTCTCCTACGAGCAGTACTTC.

The chain employs TRBV6-1 and TRBJ2-3, with TRBD2 matching over 15 bases. CDR1 MNHNS and CDR2 SASEGT come from the germline V gene. After removal of 4 bases from V and 1 base from J, the junction contained 12 bases not matched to a gene. The CDR3 has 20 residues. Here the CDR3 reads CASSGTRTSGRVFGTDTQYF. The CDR3 DNA reads TGTGCCAGCAGTGGGACAAGGACTAGCGGGAGGGTATTTGGCACAGATACGCAGTATTTT.

The chain uses TRBV7-9 and TRBJ2-7; 11 bases line up with TRBD1. Trimming took 5 bases from V and 7 from J; bases not matched to a gene: 13. In germline, CDR1 is SEHNR, CDR2 FQNEAQ (reference sequence). CDR3 length equals 16 residues. CDR3 DNA sequence: TGTGCCAGCAGCCGCATCCCGGGACAGGGGGTCGATGAGCAGTACTTC. It yields the protein CASSRIPGQGVDEQYF.

This chain links TRBV30 with TRBJ1-3; D perhaps matches TRBD1 (6 bases). The V gene's germline CDR1 is GTSNPN and CDR2 SVGIG (reference sequence). Trimming pared 1 base from V and 2 bases from J, leaving 15 bases between. The CDR3 runs 16 residues. The CDR3 coding sequence is TGTGCCTGGAGTGCCCCAGGGGACCCGCCTGGAAACACCATATATTTT. Its protein product is CAWSAPGDPPGNTIYF.

About this clone itself: Other DNA sequences from this sample encode an identical CDR3 as well. The V gene is TRBV15, the J gene TRBJ2-7; unclear D gene. V lost 5 bases and J 0 bases, leaving 8 bases between the germline ends. Per the germline V gene, CDR1 is LNHNV and CDR2 is YYDKDF (reference sequence). This CDR3 region has 13 residues. CDR3 sequence: CATSERSSYEQYF. The CDR3 region has the DNA TGTGCCACCAGCGAACGCAGCTCCTACGAGCAGTACTTC.

This clone was recorded only once. The rearrangement links TRBV7-9 to TRBJ2-7, with a tentative D call TRBD2 (6 bases). The V end was cut by 4 bases, the J end by 6 bases, with 19 bases between. Germline CDR1 is SEHNR and CDR2 is FQNEAQ (reference sequence). CDR3 length equals 15 residues. DNA of the CDR3: TGTGCCAGCAGCTCGACGTCAGGGTTGGGGGGCGAGCAGTACTTC. It specifies CASSSTSGLGGEQYF.

J is TRBJ2-1 and V is TRBV9; TRBD1 matches at 11 bases. Germline lookup yields CDR1 SGDLS and CDR2 YYNGEE. The CDR3 extends over 15 amino acids. With V trimmed by 2 bases and J by 7 bases, 5 bases remained unmatched. The CDR3 is CASSVSGQGGNEQFF. In DNA form, the CDR3 reads TGTGCCAGCAGCGTTTCGGGACAGGGGGGGAATGAGCAGTTCTTC. The variable domain in full, with the rest retrieved from reference TRBV9 and TRBJ2-1, is DSGVTQTPKHLITATGQRVTLRCSPRSGDLSVYWYQQSLDQGLQFLIQYYNGEERAKGNILERFSAQQFPDLHSELNLSSLELGDSALYFCASSVSGQGGNEQFFGPGTRLTVL.

This chain joins TRBV19 and TRBJ2-7; D gene ambiguous. Trimming stripped 4 bases from V and 5 bases from J, with 12 bases between. There are 13 residues in the CDR3. Germline CDR1 is LNHDA and CDR2 is SQIVND (reference sequence). CDR3 nucleotide sequence: TGTGCCAGTAGTAGTGGGATTCTGGACGAGCAGTACTTC. Translation: CASSSGILDEQYF.

The chain recombines TRBV5-1 with TRBJ1-4; TRBD1 matches at 10 bases. Germline loops: CDR1 SGHRS, CDR2 YFSETQ. This CDR3 comprises 17 residues. Trimming removed 0 bases from V and 7 bases from J; junction bases left unmatched: 9. CDR3 nucleotide sequence: TGCGCCAGCAGCTTGGGCGGCGGGACAGGGGACGGTGAAAAACTGTTTTTT. As protein: CASSLGGGTGDGEKLFF.

This sequence joins TRBV25-1 and TRBJ2-2; D uncertain. Germline V lookup: CDR1 MGHDK, CDR2 SYGVNS. This CDR3 contains 13 residues. Trimming removed 6 bases at V and 7 bases at J, with 12 bases between. CDR3 in DNA: TGTGCCAGCAGGCCACCTGGTGGCGGGGAGCTGTTTTTT. Translating it yields CASRPPGGGELFF.

This clone was seen only a few times. The same CDR3 is also encoded by other DNA sequences in this sample. CDR3 loop: CASSFSGGDQPQHF. As DNA, the CDR3 is TGTGCCAGCAGTTTTTCGGGGGGAGATCAGCCCCAGCATTTT. The rearrangement joins TRBV27 to TRBJ1-5; a weak D match, TRBD1 (5 bases). Germline CDR1 and CDR2: MNHEY and SMNVEV (reference sequence). Trimming cost V 3 bases and J 5 bases, with 11 bases left between them. CDR3 length equals 14 residues.

The chain couples TRBV21-1 to TRBJ2-2; no check of the table's D call, TRBD1, against the DNA was made. TRBV21-1 represents a pseudogene. The CDR3 sequence is 16 residues long. This CDR3 reads CASSRAEGDVTGELFF. The DNA for the CDR3 is TGTGCCAGCAGCAGAGCAGAAGGGGATGTTACCGGGGAGCTGTTTTTT.

The V and J genes are TRBV27 and TRBJ2-5, with 12 positions matching TRBD1. Germline CDR1 reads MNHEY; CDR2 reads SMNVEV (reference sequence). With V trimmed by 4 bases and J by 5 bases, 8 bases remained unmatched. The CDR3 has 16 residues. DNA for the CDR3: TGTGCCAGCAGTTCCCTAGGGACAGGGGGCGAGGAGACCCAGTACTTC. Translation gives CASSSLGTGGEETQYF.

The chain employs TRBV5-1 and TRBJ2-1; D is possibly TRBD2 (6 bases). The CDR3 is 18 amino acids. Germline V gives CDR1 SGHRS, CDR2 YFSETQ. Between the trimmed V and J ends, which lost 3 bases and 9 bases, there was a span of 28 bases. The CDR3 DNA reads TGCGCCAGCAGCTCCCACCGGGACTCTTCCGCCGTTTCAACTGAGCAGTTCTTC. Translating gives CASSSHRDSSAVSTEQFF.

The J gene is TRBJ2-7, the V gene TRBV11-2; 8 bases map to TRBD1. Germline V gene data show CDR1 as SGHAT and CDR2 as FQNNGV. The CDR3 has 14 residues. J was trimmed by 5 bases and V by 4 bases; bases with no gene match: 7. In DNA, the CDR3 is TGTGCCAGCAGCTCAGGGGGCCCCCAAGACGAGCAGTACTTC. Protein: CASSSGGPQDEQYF.

V usage is TRBV5-6 and J usage is TRBJ1-2; 8 bases agree with TRBD1. The germline CDR1 and CDR2 sequences are SGHDT and YYEEEE. This CDR3 is 16 amino acids long. The J segment lost 7 bases and the V segment lost 5 bases, leaving 16 bases of the junction unmatched. The CDR3 loop reads CASSPGQGSFRAGYTF. The CDR3 DNA sequence: TGTGCCAGCAGTCCTGGACAGGGAAGTTTTCGTGCTGGCTACACCTTC.

The chain is built from TRBV11-2 and TRBJ2-7; no firm D call. Germline V gene data show CDR1 as SGHAT and CDR2 as FQNNGV. Trimming took 5 bases from V and 5 from J, leaving 22 bases between them. The CDR3 totals 16 residues. The CDR3 DNA reads as TGTGCCAGCAGCCCCACCCCCGCTGAGCAGGTCAACGAGCAGTACTTC. Encoded protein: CASSPTPAEQVNEQYF.